This record concerns one T cell receptor (beta chain) sequence. Its target antigen remains unknown. Base qualities are not provided; no much larger clone lies one nucleotide away. There are 15 amino acids in the CDR3, from cysteine to phenylalanine inclusive. Of all the DNA, just the CDR3 is kept, 45 bases in frame from base 1. Relative to germline, V is missing 7 bases and J is missing 5 bases, with 6 bases of the junction outside any gene match. CDR1 SEHNR and CDR2 FQNEAQ are derived from the germline V gene (reference sequence). The data were obtained in a study of PD-L1 blockade in urothelial cancer (dated by TCRdb to about 2017). Study-wide context: About 85% of the roughly 29 patients were identified as males with urothelial cancer of bladder origin, and a prior smoking history was reported by 18 of 29 patients. An ECOG performance status of 0 or 1 was recorded for the patients, and 0 to 3 prior chemotherapy regimens had been received by the patients. Blood samples were analyzed 3 weeks after the start of treatment (second dose) and 6 weeks after the start of treatment. Blood samples gave median yields of about 150,000 T cells and 80,000 to 90,000 unique TCRs, along with a median clonality of roughly 0.08. The study was an exploratory multi-omic analysis of somatic, immune and clinical correlates of response to PD-L1 blockade with atezolizumab in urothelial cancer. TCR sequencing covered pretreatment tumor samples and matched, serially collected peripheral blood taken before and after atezolizumab treatment. Progression-free survival longer than 6 months counted as durable clinical benefit, and TCR features were additionally tested against both progression-free and overall survival. In the same patients, pretreatment tumors underwent whole exome sequencing and RNA sequencing in addition to TCR sequencing. Roughly ten patients achieved durable clinical benefit and 20 did not. Twenty-nine patients had pretreatment blood TCR-seq, about 24 had at least one posttreatment blood collection, and about 24 had tumor TCR-seq. Study-wide findings and limitations: A pretreatment peripheral blood TCR clonality below the median was linked to improved progression-free and overall survival. Because of the small sample size (n ≈ 28) and the many exploratory analyses performed, the results are intended to be regarded as hypothesis-generating. At 3 weeks after the start of treatment, tumor-associated TCR clones in peripheral blood had expanded more in patients with durable benefit (n ≈ 24, p = 0.022).

The time point label corresponds to: pretreatment peripheral blood. The Qiagen DNeasy Blood extraction kit was used to purify genomic DNA from total PBMCs and from tumor samples. PBMCs were collected pretreatment and during treatment, and were isolated and stored as previously described. Synthetic TCR analog templates were spiked into each PCR to estimate absolute template abundance from read counts. The immunoSEQ assay was used to amplify TCRbeta CDR3 regions from genomic DNA with bias-controlled V and J gene primers. Sequencing of rearranged TCRbeta segments was done at approximately 20X coverage. Regarding the original processing steps: Sequencing errors were corrected by clustering, and CDR3s were annotated against IMGT so that V, D and J genes could be assigned. Downstream analyses used only productive TCRbeta rearrangements, leaving out any out-of-frame or stop-codon sequences. To compute clonality, Shannon entropy was normalized by the log of the number of unique productive sequences and then subtracted from one. Clones differing between time points or between blood and tumor were identified using Fisher's exact test with Benjamini-Hochberg correction, with an adjusted p below 0.01 applied as the threshold. The table was pulled from immuneACCESS by TCRdb, which kept in-frame rearrangements only. Such tables lose some clones; where checked, under half of the loss comes from unresolved V genes, and the rest has no known cause. Clone size and the V and J calls come from that table; the DNA yielded D and trimming. For this sample there are tens of thousands of clones; more than 70% appear just once. The top ten clones comprise roughly 25% of the sample.

Recombination linked TRBV7-9 to TRBJ2-1; 12 bases in between match TRBD2. Sample: PBMCs, taken around atezolizumab (anti-PD-L1) treatment. The clonotype originates from a donor aged 40 or over with urothelial cancer. The CDR3 region reads CASTPLAGGNNEQFF. The DNA reads as follows: TGTGCCAGCACCCCCCTAGCGGGAGGGAACAATGAGCAGTTCTTC.